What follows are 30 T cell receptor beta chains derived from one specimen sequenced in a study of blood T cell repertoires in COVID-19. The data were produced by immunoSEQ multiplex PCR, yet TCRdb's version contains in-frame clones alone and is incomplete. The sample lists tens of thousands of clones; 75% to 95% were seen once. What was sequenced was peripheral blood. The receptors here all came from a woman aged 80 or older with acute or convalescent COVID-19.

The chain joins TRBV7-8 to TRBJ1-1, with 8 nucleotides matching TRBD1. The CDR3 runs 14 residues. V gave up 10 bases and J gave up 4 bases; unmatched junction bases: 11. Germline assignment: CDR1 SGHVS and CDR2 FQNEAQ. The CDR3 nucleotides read TGTGCCACGTACAGGGGGTATTTGGGCACTGAAGCTTTCTTT. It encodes CATYRGYLGTEAFF.

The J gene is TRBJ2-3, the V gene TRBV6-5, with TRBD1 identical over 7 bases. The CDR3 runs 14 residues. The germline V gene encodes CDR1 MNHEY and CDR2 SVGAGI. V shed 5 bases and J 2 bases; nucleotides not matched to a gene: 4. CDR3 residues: CASSNRGFTDTQYF. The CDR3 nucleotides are TGTGCCAGCAGTAACAGGGGTTTCACAGATACGCAGTATTTT.

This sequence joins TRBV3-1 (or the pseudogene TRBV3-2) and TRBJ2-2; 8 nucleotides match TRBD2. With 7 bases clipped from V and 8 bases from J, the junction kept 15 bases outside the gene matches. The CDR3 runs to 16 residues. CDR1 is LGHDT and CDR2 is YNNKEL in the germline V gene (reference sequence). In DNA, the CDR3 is TGTGCCAGCACTACAACCGGGACTAGTGGGGATGGGGAGCTGTTTTTT. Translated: CASTTTGTSGDGELFF.

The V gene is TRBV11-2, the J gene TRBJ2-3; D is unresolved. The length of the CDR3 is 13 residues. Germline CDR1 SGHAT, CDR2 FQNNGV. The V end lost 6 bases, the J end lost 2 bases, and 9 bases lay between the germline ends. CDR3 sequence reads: CASRLPPTDTQYF. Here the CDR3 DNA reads TGTGCCAGCAGACTACCCCCCACAGATACGCAGTATTTT.

The DNA for the CDR3 is TGTGCCAGTATAGGTAAGGGGGCGGTCGAGCAGTTCTTC. Its protein product is CASIGKGAVEQFF. V gene TRBV19 combines with J gene TRBJ2-1; TRBD1 aligns across 7 bases. The J segment lost 10 bases and the V segment lost 7 bases, leaving 10 bases of the junction unmatched. The CDR3 contains 13 residues. CDR1 LNHDA and CDR2 SQIVND come from the germline V gene (reference sequence).

CDR3 nucleotides: TGCGCCAGCAGAGGGGACAGTGGCCAAGAGACCCAGTACTTC. This gives the protein CASRGDSGQETQYF. The chain employs TRBV4-1 and TRBJ2-5, with TRBD1 matching over 7 bases. V trimming: 6 bases; J trimming: 1 base; junction bases outside the gene matches: 5. The CDR3 runs to 14 residues. From germline, CDR1 is MGHRA and CDR2 YSYEKL.

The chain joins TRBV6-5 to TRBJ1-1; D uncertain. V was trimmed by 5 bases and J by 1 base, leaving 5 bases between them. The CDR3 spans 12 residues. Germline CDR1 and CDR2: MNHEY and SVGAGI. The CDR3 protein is CASSNRNTEAFF. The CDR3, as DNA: TGTGCCAGCAGTAACAGGAACACTGAAGCTTTCTTT.

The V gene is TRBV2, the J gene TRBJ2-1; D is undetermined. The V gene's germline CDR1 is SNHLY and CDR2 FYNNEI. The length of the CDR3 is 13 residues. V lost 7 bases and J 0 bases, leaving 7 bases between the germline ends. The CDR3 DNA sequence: TGTGCCAGCATCGAGAGCTCCTACAATGAGCAGTTCTTC. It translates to CASIESSYNEQFF.

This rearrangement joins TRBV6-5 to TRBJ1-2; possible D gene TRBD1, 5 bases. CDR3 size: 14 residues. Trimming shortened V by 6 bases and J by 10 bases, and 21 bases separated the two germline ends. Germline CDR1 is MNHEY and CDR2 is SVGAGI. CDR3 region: CASREGRGRTYYTF. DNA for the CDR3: TGTGCCAGCAGGGAGGGTCGGGGGAGGACCTACTACACCTTC.

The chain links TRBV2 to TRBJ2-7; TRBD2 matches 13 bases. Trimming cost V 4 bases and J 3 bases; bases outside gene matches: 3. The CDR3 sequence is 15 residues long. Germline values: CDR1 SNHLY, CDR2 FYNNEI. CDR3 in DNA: TGTGCCAGCAGTGGGGGACTAGCGGGACACTACGAGCAGTACTTC. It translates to CASSGGLAGHYEQYF.

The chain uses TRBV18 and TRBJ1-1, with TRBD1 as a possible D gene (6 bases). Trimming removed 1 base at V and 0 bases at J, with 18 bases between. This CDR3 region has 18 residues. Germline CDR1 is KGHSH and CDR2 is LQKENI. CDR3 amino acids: CASSPRRTAEGMNTEAFF. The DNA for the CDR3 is TGTGCCAGCTCACCACGAAGGACAGCCGAAGGGATGAACACTGAAGCTTTCTTT.

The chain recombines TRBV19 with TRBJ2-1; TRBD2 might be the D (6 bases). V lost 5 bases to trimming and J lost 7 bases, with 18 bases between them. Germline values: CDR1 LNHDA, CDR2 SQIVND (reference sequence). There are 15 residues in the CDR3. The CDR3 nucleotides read TGTGCCAGTAGTCAGACCGGGACCGCGGGAAATGAGCAGTTCTTC. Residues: CASSQTGTAGNEQFF.

CDR3 nucleotide sequence: TGTGCCAGCAGTACCCGGGGCAGGGGGCAAGAGACCCAGTACTTC. Translation: CASSTRGRGQETQYF. The rearrangement links TRBV27 to TRBJ2-5; 7 bases fit TRBD1. The germline CDR1 and CDR2 sequences are MNHEY and SMNVEV (reference sequence). The CDR3 is made up of 15 amino acids. With 5 bases clipped from V and 2 bases from J, the junction kept 8 bases outside the gene matches.

CDR3 coding DNA: TGTGCCAGCAGCTTGGTGGTAGCGGGGGGGCCATCAGATACGCAGTATTTT. Encoded protein: CASSLVVAGGPSDTQYF. The chain uses TRBV7-2 and TRBJ2-3, with TRBD2 matching 11 bases. CDR1 and CDR2 from the germline V gene are SGHTA and FQGNSA. The CDR3 consists of 17 residues. Losses at the gene ends were 3 bases for V and 4 bases for J; bases not matched to a gene: 9. The full variable domain, with the rest looked up from reference TRBV7-2 and TRBJ2-3, is GAGVSQSPSNKVTEKGKDVELRCDPISGHTALYWYRQSLGQGLEFLIYFQGNSAPDKSGLPSDRFSAERTGGSVSTLTIQRTQQEDSAVYLCASSLVVAGGPSDTQYFGPGTRLTVL.

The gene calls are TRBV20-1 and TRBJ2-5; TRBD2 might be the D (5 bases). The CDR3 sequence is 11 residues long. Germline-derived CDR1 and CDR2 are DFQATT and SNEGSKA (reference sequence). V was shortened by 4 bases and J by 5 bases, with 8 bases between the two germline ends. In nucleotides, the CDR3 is TGCAGTGCTAATAGGAGGGAGACCCAGTACTTC. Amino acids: CSANRRETQYF.

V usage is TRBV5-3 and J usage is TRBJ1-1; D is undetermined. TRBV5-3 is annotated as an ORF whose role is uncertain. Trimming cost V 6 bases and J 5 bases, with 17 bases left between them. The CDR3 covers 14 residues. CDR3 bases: TGTGCCAGAACTCGCGGAGGCCCGAGGACTGAAGCTTTCTTT. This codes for CARTRGGPRTEAFF.

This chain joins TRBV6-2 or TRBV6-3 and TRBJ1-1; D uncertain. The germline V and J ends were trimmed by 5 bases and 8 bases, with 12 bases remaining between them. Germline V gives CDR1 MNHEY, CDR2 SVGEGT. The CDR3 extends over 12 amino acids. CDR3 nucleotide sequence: TGTGCCAGCAGTCCCGACACTGTCGAAGCTTTCTTT. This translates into CASSPDTVEAFF.

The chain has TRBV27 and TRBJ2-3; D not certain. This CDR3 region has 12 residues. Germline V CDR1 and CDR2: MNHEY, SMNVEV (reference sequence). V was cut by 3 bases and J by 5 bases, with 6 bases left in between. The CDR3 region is CASSFRGDTQYF. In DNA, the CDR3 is TGTGCCAGCAGTTTCCGCGGAGATACGCAGTATTTT.

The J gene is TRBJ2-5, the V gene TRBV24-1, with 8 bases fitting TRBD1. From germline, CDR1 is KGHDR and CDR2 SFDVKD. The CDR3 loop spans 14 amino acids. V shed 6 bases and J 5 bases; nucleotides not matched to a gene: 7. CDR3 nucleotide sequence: TGTGCCACCAGTACCATGACAGGGGTGGAGACCCAGTACTTC. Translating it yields CATSTMTGVETQYF.

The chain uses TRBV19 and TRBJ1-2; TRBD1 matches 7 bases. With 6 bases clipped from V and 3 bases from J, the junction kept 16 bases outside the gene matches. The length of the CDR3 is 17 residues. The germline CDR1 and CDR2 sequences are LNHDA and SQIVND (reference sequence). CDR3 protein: CASSNRARQGNHYGYTF. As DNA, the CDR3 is TGTGCCAGTAGCAACCGCGCAAGACAGGGTAATCACTATGGCTACACCTTC.

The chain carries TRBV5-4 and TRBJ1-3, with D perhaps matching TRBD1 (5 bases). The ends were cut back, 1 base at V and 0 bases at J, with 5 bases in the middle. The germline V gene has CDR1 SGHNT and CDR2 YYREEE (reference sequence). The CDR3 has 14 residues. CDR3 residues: CASSLTGSGNTIYF. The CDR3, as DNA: TGTGCCAGCAGCTTGACAGGCTCTGGAAACACCATATATTTT. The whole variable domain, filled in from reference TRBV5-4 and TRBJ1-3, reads ETGVTQSPTHLIKTRGQQVTLRCSSQSGHNTVSWYQQALGQGPQFIFQYYREEENGRGNFPPRFSGLQFPNYSSELNVNALELDDSALYLCASSLTGSGNTIYFGEGSWLTVV.

The CDR3, as DNA: TGCGCCAGCACAGATCAAATGAACACTGAAGCTTTCTTT. Translating it yields CASTDQMNTEAFF. J is TRBJ1-1 and V is TRBV5-1; the D is unclear. V was trimmed by 6 bases and J by 0 bases, leaving 9 bases between them. The germline V gene has CDR1 SGHRS and CDR2 YFSETQ. This CDR3 spans 13 amino acids.

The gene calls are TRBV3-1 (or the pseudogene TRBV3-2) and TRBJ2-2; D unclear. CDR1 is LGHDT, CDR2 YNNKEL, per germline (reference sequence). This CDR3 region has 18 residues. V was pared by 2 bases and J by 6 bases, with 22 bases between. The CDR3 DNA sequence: TGTGCCAGCAGCCAATTTGTAGACGGCAGGTCATTTTCCGGGGAGCTGTTTTTT. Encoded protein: CASSQFVDGRSFSGELFF.

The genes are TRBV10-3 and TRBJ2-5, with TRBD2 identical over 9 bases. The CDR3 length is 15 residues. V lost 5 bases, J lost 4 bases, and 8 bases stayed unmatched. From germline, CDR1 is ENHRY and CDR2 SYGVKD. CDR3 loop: CAISRGGASGETQYF. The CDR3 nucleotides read TGTGCCATCAGTCGCGGGGGGGCTAGCGGAGAGACCCAGTACTTC.

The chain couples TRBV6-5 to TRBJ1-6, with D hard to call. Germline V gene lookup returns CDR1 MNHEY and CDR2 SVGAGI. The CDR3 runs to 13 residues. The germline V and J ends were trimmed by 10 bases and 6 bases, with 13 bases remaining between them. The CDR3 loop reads CATKPRPNSPLHF. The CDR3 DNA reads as TGTGCCACCAAGCCGCGTCCTAATTCACCCCTCCACTTT.

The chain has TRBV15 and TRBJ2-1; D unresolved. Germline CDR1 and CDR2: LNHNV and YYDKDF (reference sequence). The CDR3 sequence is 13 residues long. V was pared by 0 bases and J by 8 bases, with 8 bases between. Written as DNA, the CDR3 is TGTGCCACCAGCAGAGATTCAGTGTATGAGCAGTTCTTC. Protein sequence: CATSRDSVYEQFF.

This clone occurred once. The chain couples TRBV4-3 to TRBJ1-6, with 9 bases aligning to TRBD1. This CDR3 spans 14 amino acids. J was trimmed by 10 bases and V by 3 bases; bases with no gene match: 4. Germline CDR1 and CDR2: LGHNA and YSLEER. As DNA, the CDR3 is TGCGCCAGCAGCCAGATTACAGGGGGCTCACCCCTCCACTTT. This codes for CASSQITGGSPLHF.

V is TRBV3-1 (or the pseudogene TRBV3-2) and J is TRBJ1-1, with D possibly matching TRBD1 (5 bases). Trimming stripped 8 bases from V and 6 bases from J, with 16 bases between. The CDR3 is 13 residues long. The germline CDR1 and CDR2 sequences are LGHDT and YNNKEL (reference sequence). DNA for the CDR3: TGTGCCAGCTCGCATAGGGGAGGTGCTGAAGCTTTCTTT. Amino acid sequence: CASSHRGGAEAFF.

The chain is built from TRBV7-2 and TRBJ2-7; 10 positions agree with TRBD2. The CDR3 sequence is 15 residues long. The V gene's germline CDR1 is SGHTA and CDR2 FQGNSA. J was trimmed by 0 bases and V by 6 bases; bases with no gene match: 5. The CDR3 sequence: CASRKGLAVSYEQYF. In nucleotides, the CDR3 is TGTGCCAGCAGAAAAGGACTAGCGGTCTCCTACGAGCAGTACTTC.

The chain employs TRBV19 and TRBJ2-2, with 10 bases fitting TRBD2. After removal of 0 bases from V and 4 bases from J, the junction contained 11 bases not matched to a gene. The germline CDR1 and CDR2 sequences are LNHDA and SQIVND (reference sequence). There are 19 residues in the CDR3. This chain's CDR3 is CASSIDPITSGIPTGELFF. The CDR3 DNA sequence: TGTGCCAGTAGTATAGATCCGATTACTAGCGGGATCCCCACCGGGGAGCTGTTTTTT.